This TCR beta chain was sequenced during a study of blood T cell repertoires in COVID-19. Study details: Acute and convalescent COVID-19 samples came from the United States, Italy and Spain.

In germline, CDR1 is WNHNN, CDR2 SYGVQD (reference sequence). There are 13 residues in the CDR3. The V and J ends lost 4 bases and 5 bases, in that order; junction bases with no gene match: 2. Sequencing used immunoSEQ multiplex PCR; TCRdb keeps in-frame clones, though not all of them. Of 350,000 to 450,000 clones in the sample, roughly 92% were seen once. The gene calls are TRBV10-1 and TRBJ1-2; TRBD1 matches 9 bases. Sequencing was carried out using PBMCs or T cells enriched from blood (not recorded which). The TCR comes from a woman in her 40s who had been exposed to COVID-19. CDR3 loop: CASSGQGGYGYTF. The CDR3 DNA sequence: TGCGCCAGCAGTGGACAGGGGGGATATGGCTACACCTTC.